The clone carrying this TCR beta chain turned up a few times. This sample stems from a study of T-cell memory formation after mild COVID-19. 5'RACE with constant-segment primers built TCRalpha and TCRbeta cDNA libraries with UMIs. MiXCR was run by TCRdb on the 5' RACE reads, yielding one entry per CDR3 protein. Of fewer than 350,000 distinct CDR3 sequences in the sample, over 15% were seen once. The CDR3 contains 15 residues. The chain links TRBV21-1 to TRBJ1-4; the DNA was not used to check the table's D call, TRBD1. TRBV21-1 is shown as a pseudogene. The origin of this receptor is a man in his late teens or twenties who had mild COVID-19 (a few samples of this study predate the infection). Cell type and time point are not known. Sequenced sample: PBMCs or a T cell subset sorted from them (not recorded which). The CDR3: CASSKRGPRNEKLFF. The CDR3 DNA follows: TGTGCCAGCAGCAAAAGGGGTCCGAGAAATGAAAAACTGTTTTTT.